The 9 T cell receptor beta chains reported below all come from one sample, sequenced in a study of Graves' ophthalmopathy and Graves' hyperthyroidism (dated by TCRdb to the late 2010s). Sequenced using an Illumina HiSeq 2000. TCR beta CDR3 regions were amplified from RNA transcripts for repertoire sequencing. A first-round RT-PCR used HTBI primers with the Qiagen OneStep RT-PCR kit, followed by a second-round multiplex PCR, size selection and purification. TCRdb passed the public sequencing reads through fastp at Q25 and MiXCR, retaining productive beta sequences. One record per CDR3 amino acid sequence lists the most common genes and DNA. Present in this sample are 360,000 or so distinct CDR3 sequences, approximately 16% of which were seen just once. The ten largest clonotypes hold 1.5% to 2% of the sample. Sequenced sample: peripheral blood. These receptors were collected from a woman in her late teens or twenties with Graves' ophthalmopathy. Donor details come from another sample of the same person, matched by shared clones.

This clonotype was observed many times. J is TRBJ1-2 and V is TRBV24-1; D unresolved. With 3 bases removed from V and 10 bases from J, the gap between germline ends came to 8 bases. Germline V gene data show CDR1 as KGHDR and CDR2 as SFDVKD. The CDR3 contains 11 residues. This CDR3 is CATSDPPTYTF. The DNA for the CDR3 is TGTGCCACCAGTGATCCGCCTACCTACACCTTC.

This clonotype was observed many times. This chain links TRBV18 with TRBJ1-1; D remains ambiguous. CDR3 length: 14 amino acids. The V end lost 1 base, the J end lost 4 bases, and 10 bases lay between the germline ends. Germline CDR1 reads KGHSH; CDR2 reads LQKENI. The CDR3 loop reads CASSPRFVLTEAFF. As DNA, the CDR3 is TGTGCCAGCTCACCACGGTTTGTTCTCACTGAAGCTTTCTTT.

At least ten counts were recorded for this clonotype. The chain couples TRBV12-3 or TRBV12-4 to TRBJ2-7; 7 bases are a match to TRBD1. The CDR3 is made up of 13 amino acids. The junction had 3 bases not matched to a gene; V was cut back by 5 bases and J by 2 bases. CDR3 protein: CASSRQGPYEQYF. The CDR3, as DNA: TGTGCCAGCAGTCGACAGGGACCCTACGAGCAGTACTTC.

This clonotype was seen ten or more times. The chain uses TRBV6-1 and TRBJ1-1; TRBD1 matches at 11 bases. Germline V gene sequence: CDR1 MNHNS, CDR2 SASEGT. The CDR3 extends over 16 amino acids. V shed 0 bases and J 4 bases; nucleotides not matched to a gene: 4. The CDR3 here is CASSEALGTGGTEAFF. DNA of the CDR3: TGTGCCAGCAGTGAAGCGCTTGGGACAGGGGGCACTGAAGCTTTCTTT.

V gene TRBV11-2 combines with J gene TRBJ2-2, with D possibly TRBD2 on 5 matching bases. Germline loops: CDR1 SGHAT, CDR2 FQNNGV. CDR3 length: 16 residues. V was shortened by 4 bases and J by 0 bases, with 12 bases between the two germline ends. CDR3 in amino acids: CASSSRAETNTGELFF. Written as DNA, the CDR3 is TGTGCCAGCAGCTCCAGAGCGGAAACGAACACCGGGGAGCTGTTTTTT.

This rearrangement joins TRBV12-3 or TRBV12-4 to TRBJ2-5, with D possibly TRBD1 on 6 matching bases. V gave up 1 base and J gave up 5 bases, with 11 bases separating them. The CDR3 extends over 14 amino acids. The DNA for the CDR3 is TGTGCCAGCAGTTTAGATCGGGGACACGAGACCCAGTACTTC. This translates into CASSLDRGHETQYF.

This clonotype was observed at least ten times. V usage is TRBV20-1 and J usage is TRBJ2-7; TRBD1 aligns across 9 bases. V was pared by 3 bases and J by 2 bases, with 5 bases of the junction left unmatched. The CDR3 spans 14 residues. Germline CDR1 reads DFQATT; CDR2 reads SNEGSKA (reference sequence). The DNA of the CDR3 is TGCAGTGCTAGGGTCAGACAGGGGGCCTACGAGCAGTACTTC. Translating it yields CSARVRQGAYEQYF.

At least ten counts were recorded for this clonotype. The gene calls are TRBV7-2 and TRBJ2-7; D may be TRBD2 (5 bases). V lost 5 bases, J lost 3 bases, and 11 bases lay in between. The germline V gene encodes CDR1 SGHTA and CDR2 FQGNSA. The CDR3 has 13 amino acids. The CDR3 DNA reads TGTGCCAGCAGCCCGCGGGCAGGCTACGAGCAGTACTTC. The encoded protein is CASSPRAGYEQYF.

This clonotype was picked up a small number of times. V usage is TRBV4-1 and J usage is TRBJ2-5, with D maybe TRBD2 (8 bases). The length of the CDR3 is 13 residues. With 8 bases removed from V and 3 bases from J, the gap between germline ends came to 13 bases. Per germline, CDR1 MGHRA and CDR2 YSYEKL. The CDR3 is CASRQGLEETQYF. The CDR3 bases are TGCGCCAGCCGACAGGGACTAGAAGAGACCCAGTACTTC.